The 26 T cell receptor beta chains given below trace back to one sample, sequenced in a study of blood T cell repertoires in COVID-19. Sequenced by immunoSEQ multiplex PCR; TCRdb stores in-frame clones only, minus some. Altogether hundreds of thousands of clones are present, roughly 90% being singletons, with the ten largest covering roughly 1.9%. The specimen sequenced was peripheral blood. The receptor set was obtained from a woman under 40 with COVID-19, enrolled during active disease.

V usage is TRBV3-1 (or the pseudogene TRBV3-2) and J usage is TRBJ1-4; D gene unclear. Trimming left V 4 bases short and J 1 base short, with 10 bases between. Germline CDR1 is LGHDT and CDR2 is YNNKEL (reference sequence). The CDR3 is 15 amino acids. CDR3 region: CASSPSIVTNEKLFF. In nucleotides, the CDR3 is TGTGCCAGCAGCCCCAGTATTGTAACTAATGAAAAACTGTTTTTT.

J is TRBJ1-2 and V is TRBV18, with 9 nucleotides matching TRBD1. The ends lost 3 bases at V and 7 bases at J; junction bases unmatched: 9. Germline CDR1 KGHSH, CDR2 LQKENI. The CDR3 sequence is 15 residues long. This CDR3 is CASSPRQGVRLGYTF. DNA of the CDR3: TGTGCCAGCTCACCGAGACAGGGGGTTCGTCTTGGCTACACCTTC.

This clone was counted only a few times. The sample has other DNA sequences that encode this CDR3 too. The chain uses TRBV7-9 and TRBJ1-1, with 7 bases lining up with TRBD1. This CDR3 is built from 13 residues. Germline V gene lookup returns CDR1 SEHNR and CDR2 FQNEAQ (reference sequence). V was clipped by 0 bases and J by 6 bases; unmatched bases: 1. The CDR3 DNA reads TGTGCCAGCAGCTTAGCGGGGACAGCTGAAGCTTTCTTT. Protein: CASSLAGTAEAFF.

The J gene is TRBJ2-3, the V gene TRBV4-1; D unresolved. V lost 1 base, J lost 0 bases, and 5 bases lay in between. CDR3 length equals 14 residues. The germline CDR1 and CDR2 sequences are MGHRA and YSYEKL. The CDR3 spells CASSQVPSTDTQYF. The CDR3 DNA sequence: TGCGCCAGCAGCCAAGTTCCTAGCACAGATACGCAGTATTTT.

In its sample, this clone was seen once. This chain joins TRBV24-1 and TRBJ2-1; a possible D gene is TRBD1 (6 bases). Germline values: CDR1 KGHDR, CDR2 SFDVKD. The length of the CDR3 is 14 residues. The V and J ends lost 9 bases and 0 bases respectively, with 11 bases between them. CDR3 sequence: CATAEGGSYNEQFF. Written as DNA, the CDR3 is TGTGCCACCGCAGAAGGGGGCTCCTACAATGAGCAGTTCTTC.

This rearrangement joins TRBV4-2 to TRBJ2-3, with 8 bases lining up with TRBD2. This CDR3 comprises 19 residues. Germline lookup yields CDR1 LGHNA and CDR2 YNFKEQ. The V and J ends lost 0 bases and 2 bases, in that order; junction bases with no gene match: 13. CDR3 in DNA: TGTGCCAGCAGCCAAGAGCCCCCTCGGGGACTAGACTTCACAGATACGCAGTATTTT. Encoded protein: CASSQEPPRGLDFTDTQYF.

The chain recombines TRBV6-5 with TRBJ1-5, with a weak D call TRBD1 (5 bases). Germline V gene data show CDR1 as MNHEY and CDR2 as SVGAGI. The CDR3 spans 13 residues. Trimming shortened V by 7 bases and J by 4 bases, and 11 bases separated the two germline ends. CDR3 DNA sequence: TGTGCCAGCAAAGGACAAAAAAATCAGCCCCAGCATTTT. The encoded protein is CASKGQKNQPQHF.

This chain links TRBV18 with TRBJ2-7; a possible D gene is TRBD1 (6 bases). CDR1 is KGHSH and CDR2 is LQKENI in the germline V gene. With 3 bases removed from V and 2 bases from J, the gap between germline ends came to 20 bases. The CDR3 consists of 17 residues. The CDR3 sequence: CASSPILQGRIPYEQYV. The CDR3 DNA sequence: TGTGCCAGCTCACCCATCCTACAGGGTAGAATACCCTACGAGCAGTACGTC.

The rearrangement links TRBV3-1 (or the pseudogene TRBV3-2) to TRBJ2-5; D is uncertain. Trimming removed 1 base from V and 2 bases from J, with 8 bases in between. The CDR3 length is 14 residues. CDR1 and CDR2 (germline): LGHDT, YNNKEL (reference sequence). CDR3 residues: CASSQVGDQETQYF. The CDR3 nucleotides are TGTGCCAGCAGCCAAGTCGGAGATCAAGAGACCCAGTACTTC.

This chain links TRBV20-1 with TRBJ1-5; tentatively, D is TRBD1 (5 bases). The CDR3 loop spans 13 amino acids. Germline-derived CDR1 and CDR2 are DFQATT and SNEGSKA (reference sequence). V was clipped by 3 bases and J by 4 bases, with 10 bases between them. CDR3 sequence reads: CSASSSGNQPQHF. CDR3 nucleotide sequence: TGCAGTGCTAGTTCTTCAGGGAATCAGCCCCAGCATTTT.

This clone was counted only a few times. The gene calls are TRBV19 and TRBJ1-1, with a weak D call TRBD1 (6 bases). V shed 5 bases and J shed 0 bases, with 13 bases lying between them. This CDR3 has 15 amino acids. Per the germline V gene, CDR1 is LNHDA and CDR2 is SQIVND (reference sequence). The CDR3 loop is CASSRKDRLNTEAFF. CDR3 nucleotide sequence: TGTGCCAGTAGTCGAAAGGACAGACTGAACACTGAAGCTTTCTTT.

The chain's CDR3 is CAIRVEWGGSEQYF. The CDR3 region has the DNA TGTGCCATCCGGGTCGAGTGGGGGGGGAGCGAGCAGTACTTC. The chain couples TRBV10-3 to TRBJ2-7, with 7 bases matching TRBD2. This CDR3 is 14 amino acids long. CDR1 is ENHRY, CDR2 SYGVKD, per germline. J gave up 6 bases and V 8 bases, and 13 bases lay outside the gene matches.

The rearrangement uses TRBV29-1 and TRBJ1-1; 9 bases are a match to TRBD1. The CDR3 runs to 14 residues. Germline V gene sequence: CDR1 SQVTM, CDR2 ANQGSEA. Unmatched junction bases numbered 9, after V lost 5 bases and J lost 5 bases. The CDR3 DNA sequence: TGCAGCGTTAAGGGACAGGGCTTGTTTACTGAAGCTTTCTTT. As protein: CSVKGQGLFTEAFF.

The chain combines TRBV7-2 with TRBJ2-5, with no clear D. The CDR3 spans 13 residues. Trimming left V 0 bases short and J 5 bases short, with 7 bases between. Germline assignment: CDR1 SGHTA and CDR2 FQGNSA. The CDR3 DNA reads TGTGCCAGCAGCTTAGCCCCGCGGGAGACCCAGTACTTC. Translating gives CASSLAPRETQYF.

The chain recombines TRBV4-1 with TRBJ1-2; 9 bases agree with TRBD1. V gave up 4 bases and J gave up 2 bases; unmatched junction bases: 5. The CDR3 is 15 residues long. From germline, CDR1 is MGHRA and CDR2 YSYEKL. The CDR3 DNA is TGCGCCAGCAGCCGAGGGACAGGGACAAACTATGGCTACACCTTC. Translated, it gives CASSRGTGTNYGYTF.

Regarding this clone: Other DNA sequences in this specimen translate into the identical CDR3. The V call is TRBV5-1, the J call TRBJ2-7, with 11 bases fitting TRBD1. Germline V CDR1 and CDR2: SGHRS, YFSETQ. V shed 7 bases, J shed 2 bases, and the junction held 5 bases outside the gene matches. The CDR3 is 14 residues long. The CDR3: CASSPGQGAYEQYF. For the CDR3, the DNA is TGCGCCAGCTCCCCGGGACAGGGGGCCTACGAGCAGTACTTC.

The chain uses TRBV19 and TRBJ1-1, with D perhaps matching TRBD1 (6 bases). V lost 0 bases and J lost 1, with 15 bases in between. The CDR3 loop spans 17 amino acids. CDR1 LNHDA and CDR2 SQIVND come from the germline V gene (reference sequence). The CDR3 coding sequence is TGTGCCAGTAGTATAGACGTTGGGGGCGGTTCGAACACTGAAGCTTTCTTT. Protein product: CASSIDVGGGSNTEAFF.

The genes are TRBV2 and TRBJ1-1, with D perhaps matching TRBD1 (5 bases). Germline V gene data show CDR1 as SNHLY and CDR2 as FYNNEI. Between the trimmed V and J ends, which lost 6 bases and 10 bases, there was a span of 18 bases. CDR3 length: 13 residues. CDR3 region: CASSSPEQGGAFF. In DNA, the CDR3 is TGTGCCAGCAGCTCACCCGAGCAGGGTGGAGCTTTCTTT. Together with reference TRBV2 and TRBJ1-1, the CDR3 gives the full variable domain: EPEVTQTPSHQVTQMGQEVILRCVPISNHLYFYWYRQILGQKVEFLVSFYNNEISEKSEIFDDQFSVERPDGSNFTLKIRSTKLEDSAMYFCASSSPEQGGAFFGQGTRLTVV.

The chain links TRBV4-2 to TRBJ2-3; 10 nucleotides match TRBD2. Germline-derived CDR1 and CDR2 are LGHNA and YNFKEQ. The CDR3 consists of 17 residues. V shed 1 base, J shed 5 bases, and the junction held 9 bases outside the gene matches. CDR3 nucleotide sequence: TGTGCCAGCAGCCAAGCGTTTACTAGCGGGGTTGAAGATACGCAGTATTTT. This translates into CASSQAFTSGVEDTQYF.

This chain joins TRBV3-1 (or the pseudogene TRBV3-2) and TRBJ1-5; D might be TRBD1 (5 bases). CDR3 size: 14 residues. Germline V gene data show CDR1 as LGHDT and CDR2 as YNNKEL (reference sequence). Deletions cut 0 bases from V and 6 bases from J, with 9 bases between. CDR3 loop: CASSQDAGGQPQHF. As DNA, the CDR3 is TGTGCCAGCAGCCAAGATGCGGGGGGTCAGCCCCAGCATTTT.

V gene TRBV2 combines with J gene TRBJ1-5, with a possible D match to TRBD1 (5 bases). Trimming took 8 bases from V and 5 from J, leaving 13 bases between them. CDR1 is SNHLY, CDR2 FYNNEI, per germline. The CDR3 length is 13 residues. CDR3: CASAQGGYQPQHF. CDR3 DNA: TGTGCCAGCGCTCAGGGTGGGTATCAGCCCCAGCATTTT.

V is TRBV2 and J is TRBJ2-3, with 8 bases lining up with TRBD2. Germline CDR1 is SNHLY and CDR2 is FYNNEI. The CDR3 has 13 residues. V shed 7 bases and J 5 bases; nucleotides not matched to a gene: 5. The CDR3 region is CASTGTSLDTQYF. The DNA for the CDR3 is TGTGCCAGCACCGGGACTAGTTTAGATACGCAGTATTTT. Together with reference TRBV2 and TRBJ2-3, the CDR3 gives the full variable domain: EPEVTQTPSHQVTQMGQEVILRCVPISNHLYFYWYRQILGQKVEFLVSFYNNEISEKSEIFDDQFSVERPDGSNFTLKIRSTKLEDSAMYFCASTGTSLDTQYFGPGTRLTVL.

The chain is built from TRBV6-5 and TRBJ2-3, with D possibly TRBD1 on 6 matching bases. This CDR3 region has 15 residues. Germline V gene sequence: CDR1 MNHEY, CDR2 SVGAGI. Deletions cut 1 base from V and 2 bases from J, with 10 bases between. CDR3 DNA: TGTGCCAGCAGTTACTTTAGGACAGTCACAGATACGCAGTATTTT. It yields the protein CASSYFRTVTDTQYF.

CDR3 region: CARFRDRVGYGYTF. DNA of the CDR3: TGTGCCAGATTCCGGGACAGGGTAGGCTATGGCTACACCTTC. The chain has TRBV21-1 and TRBJ1-2; TRBD1 was called by the table and not checked on the DNA. TRBV21-1 is deemed a pseudogene. CDR3 size: 14 residues.

Written as DNA, the CDR3 is TGTGCCAGCAGCTTGAGTTCGGGTACAGGGTTAACTGAAGCTTTCTTT. This encodes CASSLSSGTGLTEAFF. The chain couples TRBV5-6 to TRBJ1-1; a possible D gene is TRBD1 (6 bases). V was trimmed by 1 base and J by 5 bases, leaving 18 bases between them. The CDR3 covers 16 residues. CDR1 is SGHDT and CDR2 is YYEEEE in the germline V gene. Together with reference TRBV5-6 and TRBJ1-1, the CDR3 gives the full variable domain: DAGVTQSPTHLIKTRGQQVTLRCSPKSGHDTVSWYQQALGQGPQFIFQYYEEEERQRGNFPDRFSGHQFPNYSSELNVNALLLGDSALYLCASSLSSGTGLTEAFFGQGTRLTVV.

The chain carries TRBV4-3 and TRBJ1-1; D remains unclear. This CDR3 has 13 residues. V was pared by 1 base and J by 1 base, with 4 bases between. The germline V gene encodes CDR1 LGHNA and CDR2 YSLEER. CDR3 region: CASSQGANTEAFF. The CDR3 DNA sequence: TGCGCCAGCAGCCAAGGGGCGAACACTGAAGCTTTCTTT.